The 12 T cell receptor beta chains below were found in one sample sequenced in a study of CD8 T cells in Susac syndrome. Random hexamers were used to reverse transcribe about 0.5 to 1 ug of RNA. TCRdb called the immunoSEQ multiplex PCR reads again in MiXCR, with one record for every CDR3 protein. The table includes some 180,000 distinct CDR3 sequences, about 93% detected once. Sequencing was performed on CD4+ T cells from PBMCs. The receptors shown here come from a human donor with Susac syndrome.

The chain employs TRBV7-6 and TRBJ1-2; tentative D call: TRBD1 (6 bases). This CDR3 contains 13 residues. Per germline, CDR1 SGHVS and CDR2 FNYEAQ. V shed 5 bases and J shed 8 bases, with 15 bases lying between them. The CDR3 DNA reads as TGTGCCAGCAGCGTACAGGGTCTTGAAGGCTACACCTTC. Its protein is CASSVQGLEGYTF.

This chain uses TRBV6-6 with TRBJ1-2; the match to TRBD1 covers 7 bases. The CDR3 contains 14 residues. CDR1 MNHNY and CDR2 SVGAGI come from the germline V gene (reference sequence). The V and J ends lost 2 bases and 3 bases, in that order; junction bases with no gene match: 3. The CDR3 sequence is CASSYEGAYYGYTF. CDR3 nucleotides: TGTGCCAGCAGTTACGAGGGGGCGTACTATGGCTACACCTTC.

The chain has TRBV30 and TRBJ1-2; weak D call: TRBD1 (5 bases). From germline, CDR1 is GTSNPN and CDR2 SVGIG (reference sequence). Trimming shortened V by 0 bases and J by 1 base, and 6 bases separated the two germline ends. The length of the CDR3 is 13 residues. The CDR3 spells CAWSVGVNYGYTF. The DNA of the CDR3 is TGTGCCTGGAGTGTGGGGGTTAACTATGGCTACACCTTC.

This sequence joins TRBV30 and TRBJ1-1; D not resolved. Trimming left V 4 bases short and J 3 bases short, with 12 bases between. Germline CDR1 is GTSNPN and CDR2 is SVGIG (reference sequence). The CDR3 runs 13 residues. In DNA, the CDR3 is TGTGCCTGGACTGAATCGGGCCACACTGAAGCTTTCTTT. Translated, it gives CAWTESGHTEAFF.

The gene calls are TRBV20-1 and TRBJ2-7; possible D gene TRBD1, 6 bases. Germline assignment: CDR1 DFQATT and CDR2 SNEGSKA (reference sequence). V lost 3 bases and J 3 bases, leaving 12 bases between the germline ends. The CDR3 is 13 residues long. The CDR3 DNA follows: TGCAGTGCTAGTGGGGACACCTACTACGAGCAGTACTTC. Protein: CSASGDTYYEQYF.

This clonotype has more than one count but fewer than ten. This chain uses TRBV3-1 with TRBJ2-7, with D tentatively TRBD2 (6 bases). The CDR3 covers 15 residues. V lost 0 bases to trimming and J lost 3 bases, with 12 bases between them. In germline, CDR1 is LGHDT, CDR2 YNNKEL (reference sequence). CDR3 loop: CASSQEGLANYEQYF. CDR3 bases: TGTGCCAGCAGCCAAGAAGGGCTAGCGAACTACGAGCAGTACTTC.

The J gene is TRBJ2-1, the V gene TRBV6-6, with no clear D. Trimming took 5 bases from V and 6 from J, leaving 8 bases between them. Germline CDR1 and CDR2: MNHNY and SVGAGI (reference sequence). The CDR3 extends over 12 amino acids. CDR3 in amino acids: CASSRVGNEQFF. The CDR3 DNA reads as TGTGCCAGCAGTAGAGTGGGCAATGAGCAGTTCTTC.

The V gene is TRBV7-9, the J gene TRBJ1-2, with D uncertain. CDR3 length equals 18 residues. CDR1 and CDR2 from the germline V gene are SEHNR and FQNEAQ (reference sequence). V lost 1 base and J 6 bases, leaving 24 bases between the germline ends. The DNA of the CDR3 is TGTGCCAGCAGCTTAGTTAAGCTGGGCGGGAAAGTTTTGCATGGCTACACCTTC. It is translated as CASSLVKLGGKVLHGYTF. Complete variable domain (other parts from reference TRBV7-9 and TRBJ1-2): DTGVSQNPRHKITKRGQNVTFRCDPISEHNRLYWYRQTLGQGPEFLTYFQNEAQLEKSRLLSDRFSAERPKGSFSTLEIQRTEQGDSAMYLCASSLVKLGGKVLHGYTFGSGTRLTVV.

The gene calls are TRBV9 and TRBJ2-2; the D is unclear. This CDR3 has 13 residues. V lost 1 base, J lost 4 bases, and 5 bases lay in between. Germline V gene sequence: CDR1 SGDLS, CDR2 YYNGEE. CDR3 sequence reads: CASSVQSTGELFF. Here the CDR3 DNA reads TGTGCCAGCAGCGTACAATCCACCGGGGAGCTGTTTTTT.

This clonotype has more than one count but fewer than ten. The chain links TRBV20-1 to TRBJ2-7, with unresolved D. Per the germline V gene, CDR1 is DFQATT and CDR2 is SNEGSKA (reference sequence). This CDR3 spans 12 amino acids. The V end lost 3 bases, the J end lost 0 bases, and 6 bases lay between the germline ends. CDR3 in DNA: TGCAGTGCTAGGGGTAGCTCCTACGAGCAGTACTTC. Translation gives CSARGSSYEQYF.

A single count supports this clonotype. The V gene is TRBV28, the J gene TRBJ2-7; 7 bases match TRBD2. The J segment lost 2 bases and the V segment lost 4 bases, leaving 8 bases of the junction unmatched. In germline, CDR1 is MDHEN, CDR2 SYDVKM. This CDR3 region has 15 residues. The chain's CDR3 is CASSSNSGLTYEQYF. The CDR3 bases are TGTGCCAGCAGTTCCAATAGCGGGTTGACCTACGAGCAGTACTTC.

The V call is TRBV29-1, the J call TRBJ1-1, with 10 positions matching TRBD1. The V segment lost 6 bases and the J segment 11 bases; nucleotides outside the gene matches: 9. Germline CDR1 is SQVTM and CDR2 is ANQGSEA. The length of the CDR3 is 12 residues. The CDR3 DNA reads TGCAGCGTCACCGGGACAGGGGATGGGGCTTTCTTT. Translated, it gives CSVTGTGDGAFF.